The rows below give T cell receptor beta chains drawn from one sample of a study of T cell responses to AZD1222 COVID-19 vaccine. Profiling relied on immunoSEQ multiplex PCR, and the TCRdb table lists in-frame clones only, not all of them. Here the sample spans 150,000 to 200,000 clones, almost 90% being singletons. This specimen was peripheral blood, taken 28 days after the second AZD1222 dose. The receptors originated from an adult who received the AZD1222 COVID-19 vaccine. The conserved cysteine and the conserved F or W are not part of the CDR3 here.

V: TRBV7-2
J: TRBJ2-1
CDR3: ASSLGDRTSNEQF

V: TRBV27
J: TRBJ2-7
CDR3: ASSLWRGIDPNEQY

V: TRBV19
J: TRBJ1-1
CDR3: ASSGMAQNTEAF

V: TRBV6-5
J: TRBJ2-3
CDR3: ASTLTLVDTQY

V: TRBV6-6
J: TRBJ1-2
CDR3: ASSYPEGQGNYGYT

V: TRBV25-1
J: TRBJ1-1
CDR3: ASSDRSVQGTEAF

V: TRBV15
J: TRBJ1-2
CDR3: ATSRDGYGYT

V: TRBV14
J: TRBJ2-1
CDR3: ASSIMGGSSYNEQF

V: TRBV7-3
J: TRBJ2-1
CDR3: ASSLETRDSYNEQF

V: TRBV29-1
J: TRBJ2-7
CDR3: SVGTGTAYEQY

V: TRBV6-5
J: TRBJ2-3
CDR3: ASRRGRGTDTQY

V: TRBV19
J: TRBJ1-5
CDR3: ASSIAGLGNQPQH

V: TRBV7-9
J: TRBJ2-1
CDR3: ASSGLPNEQF